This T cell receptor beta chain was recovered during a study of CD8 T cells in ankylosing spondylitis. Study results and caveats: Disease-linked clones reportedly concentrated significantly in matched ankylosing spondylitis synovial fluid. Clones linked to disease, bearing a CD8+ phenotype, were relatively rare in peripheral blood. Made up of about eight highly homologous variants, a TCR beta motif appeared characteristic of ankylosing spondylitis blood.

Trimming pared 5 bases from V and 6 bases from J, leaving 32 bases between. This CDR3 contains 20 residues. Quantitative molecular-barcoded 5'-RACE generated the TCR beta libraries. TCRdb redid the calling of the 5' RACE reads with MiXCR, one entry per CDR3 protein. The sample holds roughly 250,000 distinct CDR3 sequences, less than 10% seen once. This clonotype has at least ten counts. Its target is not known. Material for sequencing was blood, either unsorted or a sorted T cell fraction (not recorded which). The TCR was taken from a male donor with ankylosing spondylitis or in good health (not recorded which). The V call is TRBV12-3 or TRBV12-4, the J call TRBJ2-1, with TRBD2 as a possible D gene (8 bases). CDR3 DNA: TGTGCCAGCAGTCCTCACAGGGGTGGAGGCCTAGCGGGCGGGGTCAATGAGCAGTTCTTC. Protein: CASSPHRGGGLAGGVNEQFF.